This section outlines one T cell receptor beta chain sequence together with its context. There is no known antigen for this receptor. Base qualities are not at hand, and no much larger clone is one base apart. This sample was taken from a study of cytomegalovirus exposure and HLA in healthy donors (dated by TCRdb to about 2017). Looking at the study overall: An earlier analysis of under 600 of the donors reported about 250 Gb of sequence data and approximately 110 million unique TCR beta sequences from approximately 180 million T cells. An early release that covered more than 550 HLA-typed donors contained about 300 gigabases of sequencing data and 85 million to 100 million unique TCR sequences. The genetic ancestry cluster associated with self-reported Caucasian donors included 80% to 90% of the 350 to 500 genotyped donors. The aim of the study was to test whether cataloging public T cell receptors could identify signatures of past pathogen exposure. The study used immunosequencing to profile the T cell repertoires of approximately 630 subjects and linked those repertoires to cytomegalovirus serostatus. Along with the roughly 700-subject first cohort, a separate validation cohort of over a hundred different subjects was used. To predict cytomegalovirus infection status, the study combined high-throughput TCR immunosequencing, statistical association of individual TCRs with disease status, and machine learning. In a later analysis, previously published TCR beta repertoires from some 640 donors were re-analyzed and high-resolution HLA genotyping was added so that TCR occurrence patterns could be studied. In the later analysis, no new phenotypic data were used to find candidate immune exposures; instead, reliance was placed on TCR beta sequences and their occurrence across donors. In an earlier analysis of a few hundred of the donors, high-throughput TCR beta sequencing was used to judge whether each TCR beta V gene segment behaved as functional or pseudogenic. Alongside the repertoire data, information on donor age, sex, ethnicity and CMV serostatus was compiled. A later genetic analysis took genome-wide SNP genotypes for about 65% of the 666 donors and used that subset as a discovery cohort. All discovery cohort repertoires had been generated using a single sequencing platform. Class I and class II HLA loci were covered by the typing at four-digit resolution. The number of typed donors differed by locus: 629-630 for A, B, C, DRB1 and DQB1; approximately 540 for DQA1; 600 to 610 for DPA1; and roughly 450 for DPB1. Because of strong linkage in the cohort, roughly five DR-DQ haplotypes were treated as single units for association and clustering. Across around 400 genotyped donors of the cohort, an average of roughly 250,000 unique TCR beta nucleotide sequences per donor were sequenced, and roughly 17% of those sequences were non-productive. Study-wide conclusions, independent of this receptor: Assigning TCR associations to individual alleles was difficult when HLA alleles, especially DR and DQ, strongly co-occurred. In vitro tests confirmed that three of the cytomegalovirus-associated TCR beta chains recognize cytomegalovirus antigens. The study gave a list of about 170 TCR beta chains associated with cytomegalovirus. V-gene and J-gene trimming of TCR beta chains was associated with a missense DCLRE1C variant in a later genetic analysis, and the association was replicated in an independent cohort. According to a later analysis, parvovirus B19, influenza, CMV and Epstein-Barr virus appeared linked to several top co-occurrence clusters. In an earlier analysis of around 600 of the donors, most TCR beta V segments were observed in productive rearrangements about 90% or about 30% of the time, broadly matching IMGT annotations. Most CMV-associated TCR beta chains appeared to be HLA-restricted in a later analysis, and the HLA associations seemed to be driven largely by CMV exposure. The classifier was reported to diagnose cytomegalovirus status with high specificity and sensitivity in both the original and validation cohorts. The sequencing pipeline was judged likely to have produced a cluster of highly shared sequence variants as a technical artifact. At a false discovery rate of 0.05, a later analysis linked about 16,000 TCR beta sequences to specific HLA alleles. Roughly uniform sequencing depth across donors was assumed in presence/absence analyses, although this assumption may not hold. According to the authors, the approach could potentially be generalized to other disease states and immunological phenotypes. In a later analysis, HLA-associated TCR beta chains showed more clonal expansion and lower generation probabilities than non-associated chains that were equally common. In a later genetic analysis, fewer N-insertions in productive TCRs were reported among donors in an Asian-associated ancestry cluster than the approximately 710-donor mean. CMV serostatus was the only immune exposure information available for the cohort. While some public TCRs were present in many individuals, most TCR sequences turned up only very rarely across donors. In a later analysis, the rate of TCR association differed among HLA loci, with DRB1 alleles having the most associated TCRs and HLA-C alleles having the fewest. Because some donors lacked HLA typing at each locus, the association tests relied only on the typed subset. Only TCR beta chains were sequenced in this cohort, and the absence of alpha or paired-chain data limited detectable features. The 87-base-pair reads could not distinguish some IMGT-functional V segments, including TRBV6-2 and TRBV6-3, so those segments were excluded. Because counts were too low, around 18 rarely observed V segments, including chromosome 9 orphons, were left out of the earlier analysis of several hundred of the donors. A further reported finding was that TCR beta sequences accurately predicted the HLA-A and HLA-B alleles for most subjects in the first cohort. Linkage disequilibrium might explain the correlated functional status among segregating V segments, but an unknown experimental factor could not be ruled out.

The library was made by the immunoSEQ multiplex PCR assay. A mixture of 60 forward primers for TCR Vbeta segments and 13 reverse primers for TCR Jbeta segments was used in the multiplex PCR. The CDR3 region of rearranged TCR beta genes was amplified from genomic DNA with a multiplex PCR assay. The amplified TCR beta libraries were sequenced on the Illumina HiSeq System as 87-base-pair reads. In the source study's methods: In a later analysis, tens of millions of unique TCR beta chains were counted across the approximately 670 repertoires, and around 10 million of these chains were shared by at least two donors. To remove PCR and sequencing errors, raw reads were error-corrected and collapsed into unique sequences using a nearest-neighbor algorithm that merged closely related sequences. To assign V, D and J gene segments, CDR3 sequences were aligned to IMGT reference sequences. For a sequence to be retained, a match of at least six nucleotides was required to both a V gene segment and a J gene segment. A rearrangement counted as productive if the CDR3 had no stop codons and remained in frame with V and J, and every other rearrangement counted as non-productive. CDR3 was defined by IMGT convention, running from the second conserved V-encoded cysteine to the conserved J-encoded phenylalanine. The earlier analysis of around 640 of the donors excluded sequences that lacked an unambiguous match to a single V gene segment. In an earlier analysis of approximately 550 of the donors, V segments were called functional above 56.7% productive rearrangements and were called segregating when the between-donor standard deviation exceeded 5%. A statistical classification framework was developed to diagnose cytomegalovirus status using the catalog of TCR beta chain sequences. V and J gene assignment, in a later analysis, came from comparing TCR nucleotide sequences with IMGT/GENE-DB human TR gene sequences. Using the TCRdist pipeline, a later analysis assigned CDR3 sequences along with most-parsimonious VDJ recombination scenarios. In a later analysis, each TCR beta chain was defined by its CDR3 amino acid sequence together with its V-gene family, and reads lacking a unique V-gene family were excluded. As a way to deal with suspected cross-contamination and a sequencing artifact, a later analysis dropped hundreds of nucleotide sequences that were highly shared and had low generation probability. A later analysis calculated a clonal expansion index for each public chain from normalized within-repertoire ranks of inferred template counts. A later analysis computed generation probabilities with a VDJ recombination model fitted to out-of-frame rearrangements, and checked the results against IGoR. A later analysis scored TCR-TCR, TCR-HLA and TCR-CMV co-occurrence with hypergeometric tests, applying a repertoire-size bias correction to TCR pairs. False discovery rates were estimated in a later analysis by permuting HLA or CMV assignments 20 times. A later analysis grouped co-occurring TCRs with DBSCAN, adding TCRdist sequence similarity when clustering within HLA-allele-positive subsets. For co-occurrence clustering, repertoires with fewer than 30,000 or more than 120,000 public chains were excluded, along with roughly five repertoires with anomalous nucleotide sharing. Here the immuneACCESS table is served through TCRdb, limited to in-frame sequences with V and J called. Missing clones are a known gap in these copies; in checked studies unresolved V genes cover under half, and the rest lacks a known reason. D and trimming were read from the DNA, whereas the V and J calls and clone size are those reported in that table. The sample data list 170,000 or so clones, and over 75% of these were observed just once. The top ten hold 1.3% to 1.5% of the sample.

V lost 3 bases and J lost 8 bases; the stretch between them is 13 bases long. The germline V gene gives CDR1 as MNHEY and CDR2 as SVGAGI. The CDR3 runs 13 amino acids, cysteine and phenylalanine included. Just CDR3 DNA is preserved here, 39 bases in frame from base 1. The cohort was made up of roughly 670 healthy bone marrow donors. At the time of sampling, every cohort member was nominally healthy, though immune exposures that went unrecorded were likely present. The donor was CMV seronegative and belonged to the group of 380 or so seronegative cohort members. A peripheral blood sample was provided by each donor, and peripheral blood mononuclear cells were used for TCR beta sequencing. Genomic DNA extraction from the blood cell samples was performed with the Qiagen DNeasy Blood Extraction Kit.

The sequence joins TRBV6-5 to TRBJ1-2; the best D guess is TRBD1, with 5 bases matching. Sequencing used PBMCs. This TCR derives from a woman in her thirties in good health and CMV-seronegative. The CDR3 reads CASSYPQGGGYTF. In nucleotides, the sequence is TGTGCCAGCAGTTATCCCCAGGGAGGGGGCTACACCTTC.